The next 22 T cell receptor beta chains were all read from a single sample in a study of T-cell memory formation after mild COVID-19. In TCRdb, the 5' RACE reads were re-called with MiXCR into one record per CDR3 protein. The sample carries some 300,000 distinct CDR3 sequences, roughly 21% recorded once. The specimen was PBMCs or a T cell subset sorted from them (not recorded which). The origin of the receptors is a man aged 18 to 35 who had mild COVID-19 (a few samples of this study predate the infection). Cell type and time point are not known.

This clonotype came up many times. J is TRBJ2-2 and V is TRBV27, with a weak D call TRBD2 (6 bases). Trimming cost V 6 bases and J 1 base, with 9 bases left between them. This CDR3 contains 14 residues. CDR1 and CDR2 (germline): MNHEY, SMNVEV (reference sequence). Here the CDR3 reads CASSRDLNTGELFF. The CDR3 coding sequence is TGTGCCAGCAGCCGGGACTTGAACACCGGGGAGCTGTTTTTT.

This chain joins TRBV4-1 and TRBJ2-5; TRBD2 matches 9 bases. With 0 bases clipped from V and 6 bases from J, the junction kept 2 bases outside the gene matches. CDR3 length: 14 residues. Germline CDR1 reads MGHRA; CDR2 reads YSYEKL. CDR3 sequence: CASSQDSGGKTQYF. The DNA for the CDR3 is TGCGCCAGCAGCCAAGACAGCGGGGGGAAGACCCAGTACTTC.

The chain carries TRBV7-2 and TRBJ2-3, with D uncertain. This CDR3 is built from 14 residues. Germline V gives CDR1 SGHTA, CDR2 FQGNSA. Trimming pared 4 bases from V and 2 bases from J, leaving 10 bases between. CDR3 loop: CASSSVGPTDTQYF. In DNA, the CDR3 is TGTGCCAGCAGCTCCGTTGGGCCCACAGATACGCAGTATTTT.

This chain connects TRBV7-2 to TRBJ2-3; D possibly corresponds to TRBD1 (5 bases). The V end was cut by 3 bases, the J end by 0 bases, with 10 bases between. CDR3 length equals 15 residues. Germline loops: CDR1 SGHTA, CDR2 FQGNSA. This CDR3 is CASSFRATSTDTQYF. The DNA for the CDR3 is TGTGCCAGCAGCTTCAGGGCCACTAGCACAGATACGCAGTATTTT.

This clonotype occurred a few times. The chain is built from TRBV20-1 and TRBJ2-3, with a weak D call TRBD1 (6 bases). Germline CDR1 is DFQATT and CDR2 is SNEGSKA (reference sequence). The CDR3 sequence is 16 residues long. The V end was cut by 1 base, the J end by 2 bases, with 16 bases between. The CDR3, as DNA: TGCAGTGCTAGAGGGCGGAAAGGGGACAACACAGATACGCAGTATTTT. Residues: CSARGRKGDNTDTQYF.

This clonotype has more than one count but fewer than ten. The chain employs TRBV21-1 and TRBJ1-6; TRBD1, the D gene given by the table, was not confirmed from the DNA. TRBV21-1 is tagged as a pseudogene. CDR3 length: 16 residues. The CDR3, as DNA: TGTGCCAGCAGCAAAGTGATTGGACAGGTGGATTCACCCCTCCACTTT. Protein product: CASSKVIGQVDSPLHF.

This clonotype was observed a few times. V gene TRBV7-8 combines with J gene TRBJ2-2; D is unresolved. The germline CDR1 and CDR2 sequences are SGHVS and FQNEAQ. The CDR3 covers 14 residues. V lost 1 base, J lost 4 bases, and 7 bases lay in between. CDR3 residues: CASSLVRVTGELFF. Written as DNA, the CDR3 is TGTGCCAGCAGCTTAGTGAGAGTCACCGGGGAGCTGTTTTTT.

This clonotype was seen a handful of times. The rearrangement uses TRBV9 and TRBJ1-4; D might be TRBD1 (6 bases). V lost 3 bases, J lost 8 bases, and 11 bases lay in between. CDR1 SGDLS and CDR2 YYNGEE come from the germline V gene. This CDR3 is 13 amino acids long. The CDR3, as DNA: TGTGCCAGCAGCGAAACAGGGACCGAAAAACTGTTTTTT. This codes for CASSETGTEKLFF.

The chain joins TRBV12-3 or TRBV12-4 to TRBJ1-2; D perhaps matches TRBD1 (6 bases). The CDR3 is made up of 14 amino acids. V lost 5 bases and J 4 bases, leaving 14 bases between the germline ends. The CDR3 sequence is CASSGGGRSYGYTF. The CDR3 DNA follows: TGTGCCAGCAGTGGAGGGGGACGGAGCTATGGCTACACCTTC.

A few counts support this clonotype. This chain uses TRBV7-2 with TRBJ1-2, with D perhaps matching TRBD1 (5 bases). This CDR3 contains 12 residues. Trimming removed 5 bases at V and 4 bases at J, with 8 bases between. Germline V lookup: CDR1 SGHTA, CDR2 FQGNSA. The CDR3 sequence is CASSPTAYGYTF. The CDR3 DNA follows: TGTGCCAGCAGCCCGACAGCCTATGGCTACACCTTC.

This clonotype turned up a few times. The chain uses TRBV12-3 or TRBV12-4 and TRBJ2-3, with D hard to call. Trimming removed 2 bases from V and 3 bases from J, with 12 bases in between. CDR3 length: 15 amino acids. The CDR3 sequence: CASSLMSLVTDTQYF. In DNA form, the CDR3 reads TGTGCCAGCAGTTTAATGAGCCTAGTGACAGATACGCAGTATTTT.

The sample holds many counts of this clonotype. The chain carries TRBV12-3 or TRBV12-4 and TRBJ2-7; D is unclear. Trimming pared 6 bases from V and 6 bases from J, leaving 12 bases between. This CDR3 contains 12 residues. The CDR3 loop reads CASSPSLGEQYF. The CDR3 DNA reads TGTGCCAGCAGCCCCTCTTTGGGCGAGCAGTACTTC.

This clonotype was recorded a few times. The V gene is TRBV20-1, the J gene TRBJ2-3; the D gene could be TRBD1 or TRBD2 (5 bases each). The CDR3 loop spans 14 amino acids. Between the trimmed V and J ends, which lost 5 bases and 3 bases, there was a span of 15 bases. Germline CDR1 is DFQATT and CDR2 is SNEGSKA (reference sequence). CDR3 nucleotide sequence: TGCAGTGCTCCCCGGGCTGGGGGAACAGATACGCAGTATTTT. It specifies CSAPRAGGTDTQYF.

The V and J genes are TRBV7-9 and TRBJ1-6, with D unclear. This CDR3 is 14 amino acids long. V was pared by 5 bases and J by 10 bases, with 15 bases between. Germline CDR1 SEHNR, CDR2 FQNEAQ (reference sequence). The CDR3 protein is CASSGRGSASPLHF. The CDR3 DNA reads TGTGCCAGCAGCGGTCGGGGTTCAGCGTCACCCCTCCACTTT.

The J gene is TRBJ2-1, the V gene TRBV20-1, with TRBD1 as a possible D gene (5 bases). This CDR3 spans 14 amino acids. Per germline, CDR1 DFQATT and CDR2 SNEGSKA (reference sequence). With 6 bases removed from V and 5 bases from J, the gap between germline ends came to 17 bases. CDR3 sequence reads: CSANSQGAHNEQFF. CDR3 nucleotide sequence: TGCAGTGCCAACTCTCAAGGGGCGCACAATGAGCAGTTCTTC.

This clonotype was counted only a few times. CDR3 amino acids: CASSLTRTSGGYNEQFF. The CDR3 coding sequence is TGTGCCAGCAGCTTAACCCGGACTAGCGGGGGTTACAATGAGCAGTTCTTC. The chain is built from TRBV11-3 and TRBJ2-1; 13 positions agree with TRBD2. The CDR3 totals 17 residues. V gave up 2 bases and J gave up 4 bases; unmatched junction bases: 5. Per germline, CDR1 SGHNT and CDR2 YENEEA.

This clonotype was seen a handful of times. The rearrangement joins TRBV20-1 to TRBJ2-6; D is uncertain. V gave up 3 bases and J gave up 4 bases, with 10 bases separating them. This CDR3 has 14 amino acids. From germline, CDR1 is DFQATT and CDR2 SNEGSKA (reference sequence). The CDR3 reads CSARAVAGANVLTF. Here the CDR3 DNA reads TGCAGTGCTAGGGCAGTGGCGGGGGCCAACGTCCTGACTTTC.

The gene calls are TRBV5-1 and TRBJ1-4, with D possibly TRBD1 on 6 matching bases. Germline CDR1 SGHRS, CDR2 YFSETQ. This CDR3 has 13 residues. Trimming pared 5 bases from V and 4 bases from J, leaving 9 bases between. Here the CDR3 DNA reads TGCGCCAGCAGTAAGGGGGATAATGAAAAACTGTTTTTT. This translates into CASSKGDNEKLFF.

This clonotype was detected a few times. V usage is TRBV5-1 and J usage is TRBJ2-7; D tentatively reads TRBD1 or TRBD2 (5 bases each). Germline loops: CDR1 SGHRS, CDR2 YFSETQ. This CDR3 contains 14 residues. V lost 5 bases and J 3 bases, leaving 15 bases between the germline ends. The DNA for the CDR3 is TGCGCCAGCAGATCCCCGGGACGGAACTACGAGCAGTACTTC. This codes for CASRSPGRNYEQYF.

The CDR3 nucleotides read TGTGCCAGCAGCTTAGGCCCTGTCGACACCATATATTTT. Its protein is CASSLGPVDTIYF. V gene TRBV7-9 combines with J gene TRBJ1-3, with D uncertain. The V end was cut by 1 base, the J end by 8 bases, with 9 bases between. From germline, CDR1 is SEHNR and CDR2 FQNEAQ (reference sequence). The length of the CDR3 is 13 residues.

The chain employs TRBV24-1 and TRBJ1-2; 7 bases agree with TRBD1. From germline, CDR1 is KGHDR and CDR2 SFDVKD. The CDR3 loop spans 15 amino acids. J gave up 2 bases and V 3 bases, and 5 bases lay outside the gene matches. The CDR3 loop reads CATSDGRGANYGYTF. CDR3 nucleotides: TGTGCCACCAGTGATGGCAGGGGGGCGAACTATGGCTACACCTTC.

The J gene is TRBJ2-3, the V gene TRBV7-2; 8 bases agree with TRBD2. After removal of 5 bases from V and 4 bases from J, the junction contained 11 bases not matched to a gene. CDR1 and CDR2 from the germline V gene are SGHTA and FQGNSA. The length of the CDR3 is 16 residues. This CDR3 is CASSRGGGHIADTQYF. CDR3 sequence (DNA): TGTGCCAGCAGCCGTGGCGGGGGGCATATCGCAGATACGCAGTATTTT.